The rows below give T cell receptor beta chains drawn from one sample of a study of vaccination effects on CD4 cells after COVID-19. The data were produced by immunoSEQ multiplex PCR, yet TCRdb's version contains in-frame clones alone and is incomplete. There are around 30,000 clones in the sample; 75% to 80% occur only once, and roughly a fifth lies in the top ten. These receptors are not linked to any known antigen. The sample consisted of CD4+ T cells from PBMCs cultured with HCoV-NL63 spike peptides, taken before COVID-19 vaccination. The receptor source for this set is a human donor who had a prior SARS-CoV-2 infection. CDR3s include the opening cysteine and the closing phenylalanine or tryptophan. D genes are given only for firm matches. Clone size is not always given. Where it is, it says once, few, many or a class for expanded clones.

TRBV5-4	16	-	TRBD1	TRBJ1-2	TGTGCCAGCAGCTCCCCGGGACAGAGTTATAACTATGGCTACACCTTC	CASSSPGQSYNYGYTF
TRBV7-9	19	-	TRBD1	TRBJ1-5	TGTGCCAGCAGCTTATTCAACGGTAGTAGGGACAGGGTGGACCAGCCCCAGCATTTT	CASSLFNGSRDRVDQPQHF
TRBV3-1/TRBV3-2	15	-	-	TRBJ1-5	TGTGCCAGCAGCCAAGATTCGAGTTTTGATCAGCCCCAGCATTTT	CASSQDSSFDQPQHF
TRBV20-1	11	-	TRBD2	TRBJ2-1	TGCAGTGCTTGGGGGGGGAATGAGCAGTTCTTC	CSAWGGNEQFF
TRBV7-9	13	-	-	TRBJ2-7	TGTGCCAGCAGCCCGAAGACGGGCTACGAGCAGTACTTC	CASSPKTGYEQYF
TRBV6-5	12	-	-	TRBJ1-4	TGTGCCAGCGGTTATGGGCCTGAAAAACTGTTTTTT	CASGYGPEKLFF
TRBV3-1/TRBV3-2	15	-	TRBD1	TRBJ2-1	TGTGCCAGCAGCCAACCAGGGGGTAACCCTGATGAGCAGTTCTTC	CASSQPGGNPDEQFF
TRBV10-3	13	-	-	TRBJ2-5	TGTGCCATCAGTTACCAACAGGGAGCGACCCAGTACTTC	CAISYQQGATQYF
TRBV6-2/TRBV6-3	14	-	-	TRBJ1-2	TGTGCCAGCAGTTTACGCAGGGTCGACTATGGCTACACCTTC	CASSLRRVDYGYTF
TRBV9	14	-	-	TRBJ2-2	TGTGCCAGCAAATCCAGGATGGCTACCGGGGAGCTGTTTTTT	CASKSRMATGELFF
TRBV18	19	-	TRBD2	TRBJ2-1	TGTGCCAGCTCGCGACTAGCGGGGGGGCCAGTCCGTGGTTACAATGAGCAGTTCTTC	CASSRLAGGPVRGYNEQFF
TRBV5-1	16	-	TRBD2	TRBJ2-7	TGCGCCAGCAGCTTGGTCGAGCGGGAGTTTGACTACGAGCAGTACTTC	CASSLVEREFDYEQYF
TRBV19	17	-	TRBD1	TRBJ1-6	TGTGCCAGTAGTATCTACACAGGGGGCGCCCAGGATTCACCCCTCCACTTT	CASSIYTGGAQDSPLHF
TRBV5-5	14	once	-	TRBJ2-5	TGTGCCAGCAGCTTGGTGGGGCTACAAGAGACCCAGTACTTC	CASSLVGLQETQYF
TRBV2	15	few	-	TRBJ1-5	TGTGCCAGCAGGATTGACAGAAATAGCAATCAGCCCCAGCATTTT	CASRIDRNSNQPQHF
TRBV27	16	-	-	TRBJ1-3	TGTGCCAGCAGTCCACCACACCGCTTATCTGGAAACACCATATATTTT	CASSPPHRLSGNTIYF
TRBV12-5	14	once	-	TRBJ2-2	TGTGCTAGTGGTTTGGGCAGGAACACCGGGGAGCTGTTTTTT	CASGLGRNTGELFF
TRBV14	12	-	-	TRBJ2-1	TGTGCCAGCGGAATTAAATACAATGAGCAGTTCTTC	CASGIKYNEQFF
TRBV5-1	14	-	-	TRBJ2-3	TGCGCCAGCACCCCTGGGGGGAGCACAGATACGCAGTATTTT	CASTPGGSTDTQYF
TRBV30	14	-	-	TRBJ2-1	TGTGCCTGGAGTGTCGGCCAAACGAGCGATGAGCAGTTCTTC	CAWSVGQTSDEQFF
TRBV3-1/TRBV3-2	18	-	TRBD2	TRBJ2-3	TGTGCCAGCAGCCGAGAACTAGCGGGGGCATTTAGCACAGATACGCAGTATTTT	CASSRELAGAFSTDTQYF
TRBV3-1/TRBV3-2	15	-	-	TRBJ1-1	TGTGCCAGCAGCCCAATCCCGGGGTTGAACACTGAAGCTTTCTTT	CASSPIPGLNTEAFF
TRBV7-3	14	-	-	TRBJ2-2	TGTGCCAGCAGCTTGGCCAGAGACACCGGGGAGCTGTTTTTT	CASSLARDTGELFF
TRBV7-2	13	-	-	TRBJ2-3	TGTGCCAGCAGCCCCGGGCTCCAGAATACGCAGTATTTT	CASSPGLQNTQYF
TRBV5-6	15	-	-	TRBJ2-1	TGTGCCAGCAGCTTGATAACTGCGTCCTACAATGAGCAGTTCTTC	CASSLITASYNEQFF
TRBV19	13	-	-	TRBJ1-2	TGTGCCAGTAGTATCCATGGGGACTATGGCTACACCTTC	CASSIHGDYGYTF
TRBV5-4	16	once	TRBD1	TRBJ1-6	TGTGCCAGCAGCTTGGGAGGGACAGGGCATAATTCACCCCTCCACTTT	CASSLGGTGHNSPLHF
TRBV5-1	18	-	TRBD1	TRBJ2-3	TGCGCCAGCAGCTACGGCCAGGGGGCAAGAGCGGGCACAGATACGCAGTATTTT	CASSYGQGARAGTDTQYF
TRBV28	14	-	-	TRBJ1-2	TGTGCCAGCAGTTACACAGGGAAGGGTTATGGCTACACCTTC	CASSYTGKGYGYTF
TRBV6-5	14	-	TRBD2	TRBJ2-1	TGTGCCAGCAGTTCCCGGGGGGAAAGTGGTGAGCAGTTCTTC	CASSSRGESGEQFF
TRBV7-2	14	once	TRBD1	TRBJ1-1	TGTGCCAGCAGCCCGGGGACAGCCAACACTGAAGCTTTCTTT	CASSPGTANTEAFF
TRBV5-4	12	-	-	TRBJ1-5	TGTGCCAGCAGTCGTCCAAATCAGCCCCAGCATTTT	CASSRPNQPQHF
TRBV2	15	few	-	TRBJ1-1	TGTGCCAGCAGTGAAACCCGGCAGGGGCACACTGAAGCTTTCTTT	CASSETRQGHTEAFF
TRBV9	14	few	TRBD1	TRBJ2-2	TGTGCCAGCAGCGGAGACAGGGGAGTCGGGGAGCTGTTTTTT	CASSGDRGVGELFF
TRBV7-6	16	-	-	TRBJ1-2	TGTGCCAGCAGCTTAGTTACAGGAGACGGCCCCTATGGCTACACCTTC	CASSLVTGDGPYGYTF
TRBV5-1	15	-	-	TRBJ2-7	TGCGCCAGCAGCTTGGCCACACAGAGAACCTACGAGCAGTACTTC	CASSLATQRTYEQYF
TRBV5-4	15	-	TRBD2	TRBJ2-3	TGTGCCAGCAGCACCCATAGCGGGGGCACAGATACGCAGTATTTT	CASSTHSGGTDTQYF
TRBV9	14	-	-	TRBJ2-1	TGTGCCAGCAGCACCCCGACAGTAGACAATGAGCAGTTCTTC	CASSTPTVDNEQFF
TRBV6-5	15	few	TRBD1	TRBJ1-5	TGTGCCAGCAGCTCGACAGGGACTAGCAATCAGCCCCAGCATTTT	CASSSTGTSNQPQHF
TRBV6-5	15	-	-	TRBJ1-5	TGTGCCAGCAGCAAGTGGGGGACGAGCAATCAGCCCCAGCATTTT	CASSKWGTSNQPQHF
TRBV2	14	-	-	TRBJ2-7	TGTGCCAGCAGCCGCGAGGGCAGCTCCTACGAGCAGTACTTC	CASSREGSSYEQYF
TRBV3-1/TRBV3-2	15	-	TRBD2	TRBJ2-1	TGTGCCAGCAGCCAAGTAGCGGGACTAGTCAATGAGCAGTTCTTC	CASSQVAGLVNEQFF
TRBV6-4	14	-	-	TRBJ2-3	TGTGCCAGCAAACCGGAACGAGGCACAGATACGCAGTATTTT	CASKPERGTDTQYF
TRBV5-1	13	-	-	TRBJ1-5	TGCGCCAGCAGCTTGGACGTTAATCAGCCCCAGCATTTT	CASSLDVNQPQHF
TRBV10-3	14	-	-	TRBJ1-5	TGTGCCATCAGTGTCCCGGGACAAAATCAGCCCCAGCATTTT	CAISVPGQNQPQHF
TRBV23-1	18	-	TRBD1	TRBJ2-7	TGCGCCAGCAGTCAATCGAGATACCCGACAGGGGCGACCTACGAGCAGTACTTC	CASSQSRYPTGATYEQYF
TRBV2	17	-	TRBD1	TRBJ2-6	TGTGCCAGCAGTGCTTGGCAGGGGGCCTCTGGGGCCAACGTCCTGACTTTC	CASSAWQGASGANVLTF
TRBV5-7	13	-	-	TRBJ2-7	TGTGCCAGCAGCTTAAAAGGAGACTACGAGCAGTACTTC	CASSLKGDYEQYF
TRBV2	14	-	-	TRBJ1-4	TGTGCCAGCAGTGAAGCAGGGATTACGGGAAAACTGTTTTTT	CASSEAGITGKLFF
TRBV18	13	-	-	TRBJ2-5	TGTGCCAGCTCCCCCCGAGTCCAAGAGACCCAGTACTTC	CASSPRVQETQYF